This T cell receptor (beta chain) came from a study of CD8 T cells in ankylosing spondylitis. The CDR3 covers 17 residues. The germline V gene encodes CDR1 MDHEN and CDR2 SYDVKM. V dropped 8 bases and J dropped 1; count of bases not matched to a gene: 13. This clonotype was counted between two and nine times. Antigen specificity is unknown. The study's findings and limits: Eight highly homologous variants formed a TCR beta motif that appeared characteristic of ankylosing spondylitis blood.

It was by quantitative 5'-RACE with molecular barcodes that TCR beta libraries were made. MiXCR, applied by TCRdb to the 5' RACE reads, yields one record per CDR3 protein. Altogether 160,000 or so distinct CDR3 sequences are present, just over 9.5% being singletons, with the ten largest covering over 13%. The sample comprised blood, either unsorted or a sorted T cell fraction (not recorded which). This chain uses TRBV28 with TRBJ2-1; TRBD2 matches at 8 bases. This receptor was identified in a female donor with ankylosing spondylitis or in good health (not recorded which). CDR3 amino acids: CASRGRRKGGSYNEQFF. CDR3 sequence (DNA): TGTGCCAGCCGCGGGAGGAGGAAGGGTGGGTCCTACAATGAGCAGTTCTTC.